The 10 T cell receptor beta chains in this list originate from one sample, sequenced in a study of T cells in Graves' hyperthyroidism and ophthalmopathy (dated by TCRdb to about 2019). The library was built by means of multiplex PCR. Sequencing was carried out with an Illumina HiSeq 2000. Amplification of TCR beta CDR3 regions was carried out from RNA transcripts. The first round of RT-PCR for the TCR CDR3 was performed with the HTBI primer set and the Qiagen OneStep RT-PCR kit. Starting from the raw public reads, TCRdb applied fastp trimming at Q25, assembled clones with MiXCR and retained in-frame beta chains. Here each entry gathers all rows of one CDR3 protein and keeps the most common genes and DNA. Across this sample there are hundreds of thousands of distinct CDR3 sequences, with 15% to 19% seen only once. Approximately 7.5% of the sample lies in the top ten. The sequencing sample was made of blood. The source is a woman aged 18-29 years with Graves' hyperthyroidism.

This clonotype was seen many times. The V gene is TRBV29-1, the J gene TRBJ2-7; either TRBD1 or TRBD2 may supply D (6 bases each). V shed 5 bases and J shed 0 bases, with 14 bases lying between them. This CDR3 is built from 14 residues. CDR1 and CDR2 (germline): SQVTM, ANQGSEA. The CDR3 DNA is TGCAGCGTTACACCGGGGGCTTACTCCTACGAGCAGTACTTC. As protein: CSVTPGAYSYEQYF.

This clonotype occurred many times. The genes are TRBV20-1 and TRBJ2-7; no reliable D call. The germline V and J ends were trimmed by 1 base and 2 bases, with 21 bases remaining between them. Germline V gene sequence: CDR1 DFQATT, CDR2 SNEGSKA (reference sequence). The CDR3 loop spans 17 amino acids. This CDR3 is CSARARRGPSAPYEQYF. The DNA of the CDR3 is TGCAGTGCTAGAGCGAGGAGAGGCCCTTCAGCCCCCTACGAGCAGTACTTC.

V and J are TRBV14 and TRBJ1-1; 11 nucleotides match TRBD1. Trimming took 5 bases from V and 4 from J; bases not matched to a gene: 3. The CDR3 loop spans 14 amino acids. Germline V lookup: CDR1 SGHDN, CDR2 FVKESK. CDR3 protein: CASSSGQGVTEAFF. The CDR3 DNA reads TGTGCCAGCAGCTCGGGACAGGGGGTCACTGAAGCTTTCTTT.

V and J are TRBV3-1 and TRBJ2-5, with D tentatively TRBD2 (6 bases). V was clipped by 3 bases and J by 4 bases, with 18 bases between them. The CDR3 is 16 residues long. Germline lookup yields CDR1 LGHDT and CDR2 YNNKEL (reference sequence). CDR3 sequence reads: CASSHYLAHNGETQYF. CDR3 sequence (DNA): TGTGCCAGCAGCCATTATCTAGCGCATAATGGAGAGACCCAGTACTTC.

At least ten counts were recorded for this clonotype. The rearrangement joins TRBV27 to TRBJ1-1, with 9 bases aligning to TRBD1. The length of the CDR3 is 16 residues. J gave up 7 bases and V 1 base, and 10 bases lay outside the gene matches. CDR1 is MNHEY and CDR2 is SMNVEV in the germline V gene (reference sequence). The CDR3 loop reads CASSLYYRGRSHEAFF. The CDR3, as DNA: TGTGCCAGCAGTTTATACTACAGGGGGCGTTCGCATGAAGCTTTCTTT.

The chain recombines TRBV9 with TRBJ2-3; 11 bases fit TRBD2. The junction had 9 bases not matched to a gene; V was cut back by 4 bases and J by 8 bases. Per the germline V gene, CDR1 is SGDLS and CDR2 is YYNGEE. This CDR3 is built from 15 residues. Written as DNA, the CDR3 is TGTGCCAGCAGCAGGTTAGCGGGGGGGCAGGGTACGCAGTATTTT. The encoded protein is CASSRLAGGQGTQYF.

Many counts were recorded for this clonotype. This chain joins TRBV29-1 and TRBJ2-5; TRBD1 matches at 7 bases. Germline V gene sequence: CDR1 SQVTM, CDR2 ANQGSEA. J was trimmed by 2 bases and V by 0 bases; bases with no gene match: 9. The CDR3 is made up of 16 amino acids. CDR3 coding DNA: TGCAGCGTTGAAGAGGTCGGGGACAGAAAACAAGAGACCCAGTACTTC. Translated, it gives CSVEEVGDRKQETQYF.

This clonotype has just a few counts. The chain combines TRBV6-1 with TRBJ1-2; 8 bases map to TRBD1. V was clipped by 5 bases and J by 6 bases; unmatched bases: 8. There are 14 residues in the CDR3. Germline V lookup: CDR1 MNHNS, CDR2 SASEGT. CDR3 region: CASSFHRQGNGYTF. CDR3 DNA: TGTGCCAGCAGTTTCCACAGACAGGGGAATGGCTACACCTTC.

This clonotype was counted many times. The rearrangement uses TRBV7-3 and TRBJ2-5; D uncertain. This CDR3 region has 13 residues. V lost 5 bases to trimming and J lost 0 bases, with 7 bases between them. Germline CDR1 is SGHTA and CDR2 is FQGTGA. The CDR3 DNA is TGTGCCAGCAGCATGGGGTACCAAGAGACCCAGTACTTC. It codes for CASSMGYQETQYF.

Many counts were recorded for this clonotype. The gene calls are TRBV18 and TRBJ2-1; D may correspond to TRBD1 or TRBD2 (5 bases each). V shed 6 bases and J shed 10 bases, with 19 bases lying between them. CDR1 KGHSH and CDR2 LQKENI come from the germline V gene. The CDR3 is 14 amino acids. Here the CDR3 reads CASSTGTSMREQFF. The DNA of the CDR3 is TGTGCCAGCTCTACCGGGACCTCAATGAGGGAGCAGTTCTTC.